The 9 T cell receptor beta chains presented below share a single source sample, sequenced in a study of cytomegalovirus exposure and HLA in healthy donors. In the PCR, 60 Vbeta and 13 Jbeta primers were used. The protocol was immunoSEQ multiplex PCR, while the TCRdb copy is restricted to in-frame clones and leaves out a portion. The table includes over 90,000 clones, 79% detected once. The sequenced sample consisted of PBMCs. The receptors were sampled from a man over 45 in good health and CMV-seropositive.

V and J are TRBV27 and TRBJ2-1; TRBD2 is a possible D gene (6 bases). Per the germline V gene, CDR1 is MNHEY and CDR2 is SMNVEV (reference sequence). The CDR3 has 15 amino acids. V lost 9 bases, J lost 8 bases, and 23 bases lay in between. CDR3 region: CASFSGRLVGDEQFF. In nucleotides, the CDR3 is TGTGCCAGTTTTTCGGGGAGACTAGTAGGGGATGAGCAGTTCTTC.

V is TRBV18 and J is TRBJ1-1; possibly TRBD1 for D (5 bases). Germline V gene lookup returns CDR1 KGHSH and CDR2 LQKENI. This CDR3 has 14 residues. Trimming took 5 bases from V and 1 from J, leaving 11 bases between them. The chain's CDR3 is CASSSSGGNTEAFF. The CDR3 DNA follows: TGTGCCAGCTCATCTTCCGGGGGGAACACTGAAGCTTTCTTT.

This chain joins TRBV9 and TRBJ2-1, with 9 bases matching TRBD2. There are 14 residues in the CDR3. J was trimmed by 7 bases and V by 3 bases; bases with no gene match: 5. CDR1 is SGDLS and CDR2 is YYNGEE in the germline V gene. The chain's CDR3 is CASSASGTLNEQFF. In nucleotides, the CDR3 is TGTGCCAGCAGCGCTAGCGGGACTTTGAATGAGCAGTTCTTC.

The CDR3 reads CASSQEGTFFVNEQFF. The CDR3, as DNA: TGTGCCAGCAGCCAAGAGGGGACTTTTTTTGTGAATGAGCAGTTCTTC. The chain employs TRBV14 and TRBJ2-1; possibly TRBD2 for D (6 bases). Trimming cost V 0 bases and J 7 bases, with 16 bases left between them. CDR1 and CDR2 (germline): SGHDN, FVKESK. This CDR3 is built from 16 residues.

The V call is TRBV6-4, the J call TRBJ2-1; a weak D match, TRBD2 (5 bases). Germline-derived CDR1 and CDR2 are MRHNA and SNTAGT. The CDR3 has 15 residues. Trimming left V 2 bases short and J 5 bases short, with 13 bases between. The CDR3 protein is CASSDTGLRDNEQFF. CDR3 bases: TGTGCCAGCAGTGACACCGGACTCCGGGACAATGAGCAGTTCTTC.

This clone was counted a few times. This rearrangement joins TRBV18 to TRBJ1-4; 7 bases are shared with TRBD1. V lost 3 bases, J lost 7 bases, and 5 bases stayed unmatched. The germline CDR1 and CDR2 sequences are KGHSH and LQKENI. The CDR3 runs 14 residues. The CDR3 bases are TGTGCCAGCTCACCCAAGGGGGCGGCTGAAAAACTGTTTTTT. Translating gives CASSPKGAAEKLFF.

The chain recombines TRBV10-2 with TRBJ1-1; unclear D gene. The CDR3 loop spans 14 amino acids. CDR1 and CDR2 (germline): WSHSY, SAAADI. Trimming took off 4 bases at V and 2 bases at J, with 11 bases between the two ends. Written as DNA, the CDR3 is TGCGCCAGCAGTGCCTGGGAGTCTAACACTGAAGCTTTCTTT. Translated: CASSAWESNTEAFF.

This clone turned up a few times. The V gene is TRBV1, the J gene TRBJ2-5; the table's D call TRBD2 went unverified against the DNA. TRBV1 is tagged as a pseudogene. The CDR3 has 15 amino acids. CDR3 coding DNA: TGCACCAGCATTTCTGGCGGGAGGGTACAAGAGACCCAGTACTTC. It encodes CTSISGGRVQETQYF.

The rearrangement uses TRBV6-6 and TRBJ1-4; D call uncertain. The V and J ends lost 6 bases and 8 bases respectively, with 13 bases between them. This CDR3 has 13 amino acids. Germline-derived CDR1 and CDR2 are MNHNY and SVGAGI (reference sequence). In nucleotides, the CDR3 is TGTGCCAGCAGCACCACTACCGGGGAAAAACTGTTTTTT. Its translation is CASSTTTGEKLFF.